A selection of T cell receptor beta chains follows, all from one sample in a study of CD8 T cells in Susac syndrome. One entry per CDR3 protein, called by TCRdb with MiXCR from the immunoSEQ multiplex PCR reads. This table holds around 71,000 distinct CDR3 sequences, around 93% found once. The sequenced material came from CD4+ T cells from PBMCs. The receptors shown here come from a human donor with Susac syndrome. The CDR3 runs from the conserved cysteine through the conserved F or W. Each record gives: D gene, J gene, V gene, CDR3 DNA, CDR3 protein. D genes are given only for firm matches.

D: NA; J: TRBJ2-3; V: TRBV20-1; DNA: TGCAGTGCTAGAGGGAGGTCTAGGCCTAGCACAGATACGCAGTATTTT; CDR3: CSARGRSRPSTDTQYF
D: NA; J: TRBJ1-1; V: TRBV30; DNA: TGTGCCTGGAGTGTGGTACAGCGTAGACATAACACTGAAGCTTTCTTT; CDR3: CAWSVVQRRHNTEAFF
D: NA; J: TRBJ2-7; V: TRBV7-3; DNA: TGTGCCAGCAGCTTATCTCGCCAGGGCCCCTACGAGCAGTACTTC; CDR3: CASSLSRQGPYEQYF
D: NA; J: TRBJ1-6; V: TRBV5-6; DNA: TGTGCCAGCAGCTTGGAACGGGTTAATTCACCCCTCCACTTT; CDR3: CASSLERVNSPLHF
D: NA; J: TRBJ2-6; V: TRBV12-3/TRBV12-4; DNA: TGTGCCAGCAGTCTACGCTTCAGCAGACAAAGTCGGGCCAACGTCCTGACTTTC; CDR3: CASSLRFSRQSRANVLTF
D: NA; J: TRBJ1-2; V: TRBV4-2; DNA: TGTGCCAGCAGCCAAGAAGAAAAGGGTAACTATGGCTACACCTTC; CDR3: CASSQEEKGNYGYTF
D: TRBD1; J: TRBJ1-2; V: TRBV6-6; DNA: TGTGCCAGCAGTTACCGCGACAGGGACTATGGCTACACCTTC; CDR3: CASSYRDRDYGYTF
D: NA; J: TRBJ2-7; V: TRBV7-2; DNA: TGTGCCAGCAGCCTCCTAAGACTTTTCTCCTACGAGCAGTACTTC; CDR3: CASSLLRLFSYEQYF
D: TRBD1; J: TRBJ2-2; V: TRBV6-2/TRBV6-3; DNA: TGTGCCAGCAGTGGAAGGACAGGGAGATTTGCGAACACCGGGGAGCTGTTTTTT; CDR3: CASSGRTGRFANTGELFF
D: NA; J: TRBJ2-5; V: TRBV7-2; DNA: TGTGCCAGCAGGAGGGGTTCCCAAGAGACCCAGTACTTC; CDR3: CASRRGSQETQYF
D: TRBD2; J: TRBJ2-5; V: TRBV5-6; DNA: TGTGCCAGCAGCTTGAGGGTAACTAGCGGGGGTGGGACCCAGTACTTC; CDR3: CASSLRVTSGGGTQYF
D: NA; J: TRBJ2-7; V: TRBV28; DNA: TGTGCCAGCAGTTTATTCGGCGAGCAGTACTTC; CDR3: CASSLFGEQYF
D: TRBD1; J: TRBJ1-5; V: TRBV30; DNA: TGTGCCTGGAGTGTGAACAGGGGTAATCAGCCCCAGCATTTT; CDR3: CAWSVNRGNQPQHF
D: NA; J: TRBJ1-1; V: TRBV7-3; DNA: TGTGCCAGCAGCTTAACCAGGAACACTGAAGCTTTCTTT; CDR3: CASSLTRNTEAFF
D: NA; J: TRBJ1-2; V: TRBV12-3/TRBV12-4; DNA: TGTGCCAGCAGTACAAACTATGGCTACACCTTC; CDR3: CASSTNYGYTF
D: NA; J: TRBJ2-5; V: TRBV30; DNA: TGTGCCTGGGTAGGGGTCGTTGGGGAGACCCAGTACTTC; CDR3: CAWVGVVGETQYF
D: TRBD1; J: TRBJ1-5; V: TRBV7-9; DNA: TGTGCCAGCAGCCCGGACAGGGATGGAGGTAGCAATCAGCCCCAGCATTTT; CDR3: CASSPDRDGGSNQPQHF